This T cell receptor (beta chain) was observed in a study of T cells in Graves' hyperthyroidism and ophthalmopathy (dated by TCRdb to about 2019). Describing the broader study: Peripheral blood samples were taken at the time of initial diagnosis, prior to any treatment. The 100 discovery patients were randomly split 7:3 into training and test sets. According to the paper, TCR Vbeta CDR3 sequencing was carried out on approximately 140 peripheral blood samples, which came from 40 to 45 ophthalmopathy, 75 or so hyperthyroidism and approximately 17 progressor patients. To identify distinguishing TCR V-J signatures, a discovery cohort of about 95 patients was used, comprising 40 to 45 with Graves' ophthalmopathy and 55 to 65 with stable Graves' hyperthyroidism. The study also compared thyroid tissue and blood T-cell repertoires from five or six Graves' hyperthyroidism patients. After sampling, hyperthyroidism patients received methimazole starting at 30 mg daily, and ophthalmopathy patients received high-dose intravenous methylprednisolone. Prospective prediction of ophthalmopathy was tested in an independent validation cohort consisting of fewer than 20 hyperthyroidism patients and over 15 patients who later progressed to ophthalmopathy.

For CDR1 and CDR2, the germline V gene lists MNHNS and SASEGT. Germline trimming: 8 bases from V, 5 bases from J; junction bases outside gene matches: 8. The CDR3 spans 14 residues, from the cysteine through the phenylalanine. The retained sequence is limited to the CDR3, 42 bases, with the frame set at the first base. The TCR beta CDR3 regions were amplified from RNA transcripts. The first round of RT-PCR for the TCR CDR3 was performed with the HTBI primer set and the Qiagen OneStep RT-PCR kit. A second multiplex PCR round built the libraries, followed by size selection and purification. Paired-end sequencing of the libraries was performed with 100 bp reads on an Illumina HiSeq2000. Concerning the study's data processing: SOAPnuke was used to process the raw data, throwing out any read that contained adapters or uncalled bases, had a mean Phred below 15, or lacked an exact constant-primer or identifier match. High-quality paired reads were merged using COPE v1.2.5, and each unique nucleotide sequence was defined as a clonotype. Clonotypes were aligned to IMGT TRBV, TRBD and TRBJ reference segments using MiTCR v1.1. Only V-J combinations with frequency above 0.0001, covering 99% to 99.2% of repertoires, were analysed. A TCS score was defined as the ratio of F50 (clonal expansion) to E x V (chaos), with BLOSUM62-based TCRdist applied between CDR3 peptides within each V-J. Welch's t-statistics and random forest reduced fewer than 550 V-J features to around 14, which were used in a naive Bayes classifier (R e1071). TCRdb passed the public sequencing reads through fastp at Q25 and MiXCR, retaining productive beta sequences. Identical CDR3 proteins give one entry, which carries the most common genes and DNA. V and J calls and clone size were set by TCRdb, not the authors. This sample has around 620,000 distinct CDR3 sequences in its table, and 15% to 20% of those were observed once. 3% to 4.5% of the sample is held by the ten biggest clonotypes.

Summary of the overall study and its limitations: A 13 V-J signature model separated ophthalmopathy from stable hyperthyroidism, with nearly 90% sensitivity and approximately 81% specificity in cross-validation and 80%/75% in testing. Most expanded thyroid clonotypes (frequency above 0.001) were also detected in blood, suggesting blood repertoires may reflect thyroid immune responses. Sample size was not statistically predetermined, and blinding of investigators to group allocation was not performed. In validation, progression to ophthalmopathy was predicted by the model with around 71% sensitivity and roughly 76% specificity, a median of approximately 6.5 months before onset.

On this clonotype: No antigen is known for it. Base qualities are not recorded, but no much larger clone differs from it by a single base.

Stable Graves' hyperthyroidism was defined as no progression to ophthalmopathy during 18 months of follow-up. Hyperthyroidism patients were newly diagnosed, had a disease duration of under 2 months, and were aged 18 to 65 years. Exclusion was applied to patients with uncontrolled infections, other autoimmune diseases, pregnancy or lactation. Diagnoses were established on the basis of clinical symptoms, serum thyroxine and TRAb, thyroid ultrasound, and orbital computed tomography. Ficoll-Paque density gradient centrifugation was used to isolate PBMCs from around 10 ml of fresh peripheral blood. Total RNA was extracted with Trizol reagent, and quality was checked on an Agilent 2100 Bioanalyzer.

Recombination joined TRBV6-1 with TRBJ1-1, and 10 bases in between align with TRBD1. The source is a woman younger than 45 with Graves' hyperthyroidism. The material sequenced was blood. Here is the DNA: TGTGCCAGCCTGGGGGACAGGGGATTAACTGAAGCTTTCTTT. It is translated as CASLGDRGLTEAFF.